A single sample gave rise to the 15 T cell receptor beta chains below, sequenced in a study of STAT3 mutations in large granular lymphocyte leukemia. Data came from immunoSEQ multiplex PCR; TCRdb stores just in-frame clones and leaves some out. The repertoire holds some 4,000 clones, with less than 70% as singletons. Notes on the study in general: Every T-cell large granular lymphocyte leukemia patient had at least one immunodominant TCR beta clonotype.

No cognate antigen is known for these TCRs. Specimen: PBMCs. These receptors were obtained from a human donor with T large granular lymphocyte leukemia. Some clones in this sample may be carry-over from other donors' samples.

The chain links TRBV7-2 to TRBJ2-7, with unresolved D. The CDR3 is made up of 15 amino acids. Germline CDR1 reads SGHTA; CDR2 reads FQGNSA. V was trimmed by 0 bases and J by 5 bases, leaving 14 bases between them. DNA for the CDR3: TGTGCCAGCAGCTTAGCGCCGGGTTCGTCCGACGAGCAGTACTTC. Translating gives CASSLAPGSSDEQYF. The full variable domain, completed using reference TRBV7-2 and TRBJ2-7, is GAGVSQSPSNKVTEKGKDVELRCDPISGHTALYWYRQSLGQGLEFLIYFQGNSAPDKSGLPSDRFSAERTGGSVSTLTIQRTQQEDSAVYLCASSLAPGSSDEQYFGPGTRLTVT.

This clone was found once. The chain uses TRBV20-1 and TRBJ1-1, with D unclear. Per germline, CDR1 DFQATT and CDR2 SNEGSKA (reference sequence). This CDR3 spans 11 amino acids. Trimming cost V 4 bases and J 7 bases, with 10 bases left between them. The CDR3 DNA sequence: TGCAGTGCTATGGTGCGGTTTGAAGCTTTCTTT. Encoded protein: CSAMVRFEAFF.

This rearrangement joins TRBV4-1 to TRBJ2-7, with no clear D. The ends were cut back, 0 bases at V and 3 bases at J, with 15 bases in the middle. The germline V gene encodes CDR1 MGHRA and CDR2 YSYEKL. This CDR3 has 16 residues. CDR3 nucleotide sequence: TGCGCCAGCAGCCAAGAGGTGACGGGTCTCCTCTACGAGCAGTACTTC. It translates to CASSQEVTGLLYEQYF.

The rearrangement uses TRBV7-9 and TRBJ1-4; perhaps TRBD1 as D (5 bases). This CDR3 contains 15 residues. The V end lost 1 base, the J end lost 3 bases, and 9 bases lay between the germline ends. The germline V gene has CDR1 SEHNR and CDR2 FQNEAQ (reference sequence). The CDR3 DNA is TGTGCCAGCAGCTTAGATGAGGGGCCTAATGAAAAACTGTTTTTT. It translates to CASSLDEGPNEKLFF. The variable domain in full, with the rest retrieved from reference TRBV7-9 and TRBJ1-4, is DTGVSQNPRHKITKRGQNVTFRCDPISEHNRLYWYRQTLGQGPEFLTYFQNEAQLEKSRLLSDRFSAERPKGSFSTLEIQRTEQGDSAMYLCASSLDEGPNEKLFFGSGTQLSVL.

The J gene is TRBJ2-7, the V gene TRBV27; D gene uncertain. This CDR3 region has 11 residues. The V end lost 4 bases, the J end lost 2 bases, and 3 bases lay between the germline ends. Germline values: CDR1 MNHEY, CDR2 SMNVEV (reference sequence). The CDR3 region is CASSSPYEQYF. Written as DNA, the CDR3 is TGTGCCAGCAGTTCCCCCTACGAGCAGTACTTC.

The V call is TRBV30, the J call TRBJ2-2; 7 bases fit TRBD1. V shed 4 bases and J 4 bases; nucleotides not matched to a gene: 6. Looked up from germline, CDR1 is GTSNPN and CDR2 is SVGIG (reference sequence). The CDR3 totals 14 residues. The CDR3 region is CAWTDRIITGELFF. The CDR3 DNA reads TGTGCCTGGACGGACAGGATTATCACCGGGGAGCTGTTTTTT.

The CDR3 is CASSMGQGNYGYTF. CDR3 DNA: TGTGCCAGCAGCATGGGACAGGGAAACTATGGCTACACCTTC. This chain links TRBV5-4 with TRBJ1-2, with 9 bases identical to TRBD1. V lost 4 bases and J lost 2; bases outside the gene matches: 3. This CDR3 has 14 amino acids. CDR1 SGHNT and CDR2 YYREEE come from the germline V gene (reference sequence).

DNA of the CDR3: TGCAGCGTTTTCAGGGAGGGCGATGGCTACACCTTC. Translated, it gives CSVFREGDGYTF. V gene TRBV29-1 combines with J gene TRBJ1-2; D is possibly TRBD1 (5 bases). This CDR3 contains 12 residues. Germline V gene lookup returns CDR1 SQVTM and CDR2 ANQGSEA. V was cut by 5 bases and J by 6 bases, with 13 bases left in between. Supplemented by reference TRBV29-1 and TRBJ1-2, the full variable domain reads SAVISQKPSRDICQRGTSLTIQCQVDSQVTMMFWYRQQPGQSLTLIATANQGSEATYESGFVIDKFPISRPNLTFSTLTVSNMSPEDSSIYLCSVFREGDGYTFGSGTRLTVV.

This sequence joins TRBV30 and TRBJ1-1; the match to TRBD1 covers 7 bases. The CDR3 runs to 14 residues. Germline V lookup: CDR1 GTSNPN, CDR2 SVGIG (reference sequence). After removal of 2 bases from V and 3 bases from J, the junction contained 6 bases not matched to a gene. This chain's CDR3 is CAWSPPTGDTEAFF. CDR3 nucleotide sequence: TGTGCCTGGAGTCCGCCCACAGGGGACACTGAAGCTTTCTTT.

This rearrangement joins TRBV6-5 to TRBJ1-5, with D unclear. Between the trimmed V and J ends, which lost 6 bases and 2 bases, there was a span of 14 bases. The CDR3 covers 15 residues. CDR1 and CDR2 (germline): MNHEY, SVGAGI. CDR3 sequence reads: CASSLGSEGNQPQHF. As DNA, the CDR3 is TGTGCCAGCAGCCTTGGTTCAGAGGGCAATCAGCCCCAGCATTTT.

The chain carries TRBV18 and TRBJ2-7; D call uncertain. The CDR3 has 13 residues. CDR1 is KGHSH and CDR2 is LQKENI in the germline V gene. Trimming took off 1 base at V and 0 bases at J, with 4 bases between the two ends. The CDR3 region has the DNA TGTGCCAGCTCACCACAGGGCTCCTACGAGCAGTACTTC. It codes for CASSPQGSYEQYF.

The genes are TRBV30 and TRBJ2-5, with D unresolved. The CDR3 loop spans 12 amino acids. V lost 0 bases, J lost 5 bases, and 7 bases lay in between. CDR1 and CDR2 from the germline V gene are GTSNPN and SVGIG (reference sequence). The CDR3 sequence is CAWSVTSETQYF. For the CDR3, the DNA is TGTGCCTGGAGTGTAACCTCTGAGACCCAGTACTTC.

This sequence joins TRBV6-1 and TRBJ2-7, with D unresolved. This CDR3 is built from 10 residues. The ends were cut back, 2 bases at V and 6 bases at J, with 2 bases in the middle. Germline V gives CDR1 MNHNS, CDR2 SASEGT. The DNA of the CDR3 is TGTGCCAGCAGTGAAATCGAGCAGTACTTC. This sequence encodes CASSEIEQYF.

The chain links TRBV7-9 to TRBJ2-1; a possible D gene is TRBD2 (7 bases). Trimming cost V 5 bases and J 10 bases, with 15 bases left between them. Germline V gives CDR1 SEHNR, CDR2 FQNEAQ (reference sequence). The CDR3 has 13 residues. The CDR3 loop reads CASSPAGADEQFF. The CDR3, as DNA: TGTGCCAGCAGCCCGGCGGGGGCGGACGAGCAGTTCTTC.

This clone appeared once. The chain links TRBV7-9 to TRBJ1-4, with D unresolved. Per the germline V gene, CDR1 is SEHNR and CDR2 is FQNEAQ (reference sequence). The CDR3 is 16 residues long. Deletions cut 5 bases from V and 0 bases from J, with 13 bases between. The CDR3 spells CASSLGSAATNEKLFF. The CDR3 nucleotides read TGTGCCAGCAGCCTGGGCAGCGCCGCAACTAATGAAAAACTGTTTTTT.